These 26 T cell receptor beta chains were all obtained from the same sample, sequenced in a study of PD-L1 blockade in urothelial cancer (TCRdb year 2017). This sample's time point label indicates: peripheral blood 6 weeks after treatment start. The library was built by means of the immunoSEQ multiplex PCR assay. TCRdb limited this immuneACCESS table to in-frame rearrangements with V and J called. A share of clones is missing; checked studies link under half to unresolved V genes, and the rest is unexplained. The sample table holds approximately 83,000 clones, of which around 78% were seen once. The ten largest clones capture roughly 8% of the sample. Sequencing used PBMCs, obtained around atezolizumab (anti-PD-L1) treatment. The source is a man between 65 and 85 years old with urothelial cancer.

This clone was detected only a few times. At one end, the junction sequence differs from germline, possibly due to a read error. The chain recombines TRBV19 with TRBJ1-5, with 9 bases that match TRBD1. Germline CDR1 reads LNHDA; CDR2 reads SQIVND (reference sequence). There are 16 residues in the CDR3. This CDR3 is CASSLDTGGWDQPQHF. Here the CDR3 DNA reads TGTGCCAGTAGTCTAGACACAGGGGGCTGGGATCAGCCCCAGCATTTT.

The chain links TRBV19 to TRBJ2-2, with 7 bases identical to TRBD1. Germline V gene lookup returns CDR1 LNHDA and CDR2 SQIVND (reference sequence). V dropped 6 bases and J dropped 5; count of bases not matched to a gene: 9. CDR3 length: 15 residues. The CDR3, as DNA: TGTGCCAGTAGGGCAGGACAGGTGGGAACCGGGGAGCTGTTTTTT. This codes for CASRAGQVGTGELFF.

The chain uses TRBV7-2 and TRBJ1-1; D might be TRBD1 (5 bases). The CDR3 is made up of 14 amino acids. Germline values: CDR1 SGHTA, CDR2 FQGNSA. V dropped 5 bases and J dropped 1 base, with 11 bases sitting between them. The CDR3 loop reads CASSPRTGNTEAFF. In nucleotides, the CDR3 is TGTGCCAGCAGCCCTCGTACAGGGAACACTGAAGCTTTCTTT.

The chain joins TRBV6-5 to TRBJ2-7, with 9 bases identical to TRBD1. Trimming at V came to 2 bases and at J to 3 bases, leaving 5 bases not matched to a gene. Germline V gene data show CDR1 as MNHEY and CDR2 as SVGAGI. The CDR3 has 15 residues. The CDR3 DNA follows: TGTGCCAGCAGTTACGGACAGGGGAGTAACTACGAGCAGTACTTC. This encodes CASSYGQGSNYEQYF.

The rearrangement joins TRBV10-3 to TRBJ2-1; D is uncertain. V was shortened by 3 bases and J by 4 bases, with 16 bases between the two germline ends. CDR1 is ENHRY, CDR2 SYGVKD, per germline. This CDR3 spans 16 amino acids. The CDR3 bases are TGTGCCATCAGTGAAACGGAAGCGAGAACTTACAATGAGCAGTTCTTC. Translating it yields CAISETEARTYNEQFF.

The J gene is TRBJ2-7, the V gene TRBV10-3, with D possibly being TRBD1 (6 bases). The CDR3 has 15 residues. Looked up from germline, CDR1 is ENHRY and CDR2 is SYGVKD. Trimming stripped 0 bases from V and 0 bases from J, with 9 bases between. The CDR3 bases are TGTGCCATCAGTGAGTCTAGAGGGGGCTCCTACGAGCAGTACTTC. Its protein is CAISESRGGSYEQYF.

The gene calls are TRBV19 and TRBJ2-6, with TRBD1 matching over 7 bases. Germline V lookup: CDR1 LNHDA, CDR2 SQIVND (reference sequence). The V and J ends lost 5 bases and 2 bases, in that order; junction bases with no gene match: 3. CDR3 length: 15 amino acids. The CDR3 region is CASSSQGAGANVLTF. CDR3 nucleotide sequence: TGTGCCAGTAGTTCCCAGGGGGCTGGGGCCAACGTCCTGACTTTC.

This clone was counted a single time. The chain combines TRBV6-6 with TRBJ1-2; unclear D gene. V was clipped by 0 bases and J by 3 bases, with 11 bases between them. The CDR3 totals 15 residues. Germline V gene data show CDR1 as MNHNY and CDR2 as SVGAGI (reference sequence). The CDR3 sequence is CASSYSPVQDYGYTF. CDR3 sequence (DNA): TGTGCCAGCAGTTACTCGCCAGTCCAAGACTATGGCTACACCTTC.

The chain joins TRBV6-1 to TRBJ1-1; 8 bases match TRBD1. V shed 2 bases, J shed 5 bases, and the junction held 4 bases outside the gene matches. The CDR3 has 14 amino acids. The germline gives CDR1 MNHNS, CDR2 SASEGT. CDR3 nucleotides: TGTGCCAGCAGTGAACCCTACAGGGGGACTGAAGCTTTCTTT. It codes for CASSEPYRGTEAFF.

J is TRBJ2-7 and V is TRBV7-2; 7 bases are a match to TRBD2. CDR1 is SGHTA and CDR2 is FQGNSA in the germline V gene. CDR3 length: 13 residues. V trimming: 0 bases; J trimming: 4 bases; junction bases outside the gene matches: 0. The CDR3 sequence is CASSLAGGYEQYF. The CDR3 DNA reads TGTGCCAGCAGCTTAGCGGGAGGGTACGAGCAGTACTTC.

This chain links TRBV11-2 with TRBJ1-1; weak D call: TRBD1 (6 bases). V was clipped by 4 bases and J by 2 bases, with 14 bases between them. The CDR3 is made up of 15 amino acids. Germline-derived CDR1 and CDR2 are SGHAT and FQNNGV. The CDR3 sequence is CASSSIGQINTEAFF. The DNA of the CDR3 is TGTGCCAGCAGCTCAATAGGACAGATAAACACTGAAGCTTTCTTT.

This clone was observed a handful of times. The chain uses TRBV6-5 and TRBJ1-3, with a possible D match to TRBD1 (5 bases). V dropped 6 bases and J dropped 4 bases, with 13 bases sitting between them. Germline V CDR1 and CDR2: MNHEY, SVGAGI. CDR3 length: 14 amino acids. CDR3 loop: CASRDLQEGNTIYF. Here the CDR3 DNA reads TGTGCCAGCAGAGACTTACAGGAAGGAAACACCATATATTTT.

The chain couples TRBV29-1 to TRBJ2-1, with D perhaps matching TRBD2 (5 bases). This CDR3 is built from 14 residues. V dropped 3 bases and J dropped 2 bases, with 11 bases sitting between them. Per germline, CDR1 SQVTM and CDR2 ANQGSEA. CDR3 nucleotide sequence: TGCAGCGTTGAGCCGGGGAAAACCTACAATGAGCAGTTCTTC. As protein: CSVEPGKTYNEQFF.

The chain is built from TRBV6-5 and TRBJ2-7; 8 bases are shared with TRBD2. The CDR3 length is 13 residues. V shed 5 bases, J shed 2 bases, and the junction held 2 bases outside the gene matches. Germline CDR1 and CDR2: MNHEY and SVGAGI. For the CDR3, the DNA is TGTGCCAGCAGTGAGACTAGCGCCTACGAGCAGTACTTC. The encoded protein is CASSETSAYEQYF.

CDR3 protein: CASSQARTGAGNTIYF. The CDR3 nucleotides read TGTGCCAGCAGCCAAGCAAGGACAGGGGCGGGAAACACCATATATTTT. V usage is TRBV4-2 and J usage is TRBJ1-3, with 9 positions matching TRBD1. Germline loops: CDR1 LGHNA, CDR2 YNFKEQ. J lost 4 bases, V lost 1 base, and 5 bases had no gene match. The CDR3 has 16 amino acids.

The rearrangement uses TRBV5-4 and TRBJ1-1, with a weak D call TRBD1 (6 bases). This CDR3 has 16 amino acids. Germline CDR1 and CDR2: SGHNT and YYREEE (reference sequence). V was pared by 0 bases and J by 4 bases, with 16 bases between. The CDR3 nucleotides are TGTGCCAGCAGCTTGGCCGTGCGGGGGCAGGGCACTGAAGCTTTCTTT. Translated: CASSLAVRGQGTEAFF.

V and J are TRBV7-2 and TRBJ1-2; the match to TRBD1 covers 7 bases. The V gene's germline CDR1 is SGHTA and CDR2 FQGNSA. There are 14 residues in the CDR3. V dropped 1 base and J dropped 8; count of bases not matched to a gene: 7. The DNA of the CDR3 is TGTGCCAGCAGCTTAGTGACAGGGTTGGAAGGCTACACCTTC. Translating gives CASSLVTGLEGYTF.

V gene TRBV7-9 combines with J gene TRBJ1-1; TRBD1 matches 7 bases. The CDR3 length is 15 residues. Germline-derived CDR1 and CDR2 are SEHNR and FQNEAQ (reference sequence). Trimming removed 5 bases from V and 6 bases from J; junction bases left unmatched: 12. The CDR3 DNA is TGTGCCAGCAGCCCACAGACAGGGTGGTTAGCTGAAGCTTTCTTT. Protein: CASSPQTGWLAEAFF.

The chain carries TRBV25-1 and TRBJ1-1; D is ambiguous. Trimming cost V 2 bases and J 1 base, with 8 bases left between them. The CDR3 length is 14 residues. Germline loops: CDR1 MGHDK, CDR2 SYGVNS. The CDR3: CASSEPAGNTEAFF. The CDR3 DNA is TGTGCCAGCAGTGAACCGGCAGGGAACACTGAAGCTTTCTTT.

The CDR3 loop is CASSLGPAGGSYEQYF. The CDR3 nucleotides are TGTGCCAGCAGTTTAGGACCCGCCGGGGGGTCCTACGAGCAGTACTTC. This chain links TRBV6-5 with TRBJ2-7, with TRBD2 matching 7 bases. J was trimmed by 1 base and V by 4 bases; bases with no gene match: 10. The CDR3 extends over 16 amino acids. CDR1 and CDR2 from the germline V gene are MNHEY and SVGAGI.

The chain employs TRBV7-3 and TRBJ2-7, with 7 positions matching TRBD1. The germline CDR1 and CDR2 sequences are SGHTA and FQGTGA. The J segment lost 5 bases and the V segment lost 3 bases, leaving 4 bases of the junction unmatched. The CDR3 sequence is 13 residues long. CDR3: CASSLSQGDEQYF. CDR3 in DNA: TGTGCCAGCAGCTTGTCCCAGGGGGACGAGCAGTACTTC. Together with reference TRBV7-3 and TRBJ2-7, the CDR3 gives the full variable domain: GAGVSQTPSNKVTEKGKYVELRCDPISGHTALYWYRQSLGQGPEFLIYFQGTGAADDSGLPNDRFFAVRPEGSVSTLKIQRTERGDSAVYLCASSLSQGDEQYFGPGTRLTVT.

The chain combines TRBV7-8 with TRBJ1-1; 8 bases map to TRBD1. This CDR3 region has 15 residues. Germline-derived CDR1 and CDR2 are SGHVS and FQNEAQ. Germline trimming cut 4 bases from V and 4 bases from J; bases unmatched to any gene: 8. CDR3 region: CASSSRQGLGTEAFF. In DNA form, the CDR3 reads TGTGCCAGCAGCTCCAGACAGGGGTTAGGCACTGAAGCTTTCTTT.

The rearrangement links TRBV27 to TRBJ2-7; perhaps TRBD1 as D (6 bases). V was cut by 2 bases and J by 2 bases, with 10 bases left in between. Germline values: CDR1 MNHEY, CDR2 SMNVEV (reference sequence). There are 14 residues in the CDR3. This CDR3 reads CASSLGGPAYEQYF. For the CDR3, the DNA is TGTGCCAGCAGTTTAGGGGGCCCTGCCTACGAGCAGTACTTC.

The V gene is TRBV18, the J gene TRBJ2-3; TRBD2 might be the D (5 bases). The CDR3 loop spans 15 amino acids. Germline V gene sequence: CDR1 KGHSH, CDR2 LQKENI. V shed 0 bases and J shed 2 bases, with 9 bases lying between them. CDR3 residues: CASSPPVGDTDTQYF. In DNA form, the CDR3 reads TGTGCCAGCTCACCACCGGTCGGGGACACAGATACGCAGTATTTT.

The chain links TRBV19 to TRBJ1-2; a weak D match, TRBD1 (5 bases). The V and J ends lost 4 bases and 6 bases respectively, with 12 bases between them. There are 13 residues in the CDR3. Germline V gene lookup returns CDR1 LNHDA and CDR2 SQIVND (reference sequence). In DNA form, the CDR3 reads TGTGCCAGTAGTACTACAGGATTGGATGGCTACACCTTC. Amino acids: CASSTTGLDGYTF.

CDR3 residues: CASSDGGAQDYGYTF. CDR3 sequence (DNA): TGTGCCAGCAGTGACGGGGGGGCGCAGGACTATGGCTACACCTTC. The chain employs TRBV2 and TRBJ1-2, with a tentative D call TRBD1 (6 bases). The CDR3 covers 15 residues. V lost 3 bases and J 3 bases, leaving 14 bases between the germline ends. Germline V gene sequence: CDR1 SNHLY, CDR2 FYNNEI.